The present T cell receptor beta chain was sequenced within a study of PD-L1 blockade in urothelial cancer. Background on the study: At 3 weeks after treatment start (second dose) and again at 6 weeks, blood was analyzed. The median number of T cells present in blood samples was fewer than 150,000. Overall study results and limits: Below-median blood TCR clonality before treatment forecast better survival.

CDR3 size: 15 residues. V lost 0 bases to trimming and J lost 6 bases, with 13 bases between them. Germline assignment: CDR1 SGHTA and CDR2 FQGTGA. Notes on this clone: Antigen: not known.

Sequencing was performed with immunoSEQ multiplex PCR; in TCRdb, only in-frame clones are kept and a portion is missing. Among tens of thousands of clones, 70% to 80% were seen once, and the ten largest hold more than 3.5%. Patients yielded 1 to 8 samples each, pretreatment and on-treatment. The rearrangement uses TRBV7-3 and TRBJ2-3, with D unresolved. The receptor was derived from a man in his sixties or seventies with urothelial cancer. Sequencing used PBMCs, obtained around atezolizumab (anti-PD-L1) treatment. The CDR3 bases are TGTGCCAGCAGCTTAACTAGCCGGGTCGGGGATACGCAGTATTTT. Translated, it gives CASSLTSRVGDTQYF.